One and the same sample provided the 9 T cell receptor beta chains below, sequenced in a study of T cell responses to AZD1222 COVID-19 vaccine. The assay was immunoSEQ multiplex PCR, and TCRdb's table has in-frame clones only and misses some. The repertoire consists of some 130,000 clones, with about 90% occurring once and the leading ten covering 5.5% to 6.5%. Sequenced material: peripheral blood, taken on day 0 of AZD1222 vaccination. These receptors were taken from an adult in good health.

The genes are TRBV4-3 and TRBJ2-1, with D possibly matching TRBD2 (6 bases). Germline V lookup: CDR1 LGHNA, CDR2 YSLEER. This CDR3 region has 17 residues. Trimming left V 0 bases short and J 4 bases short, with 16 bases between. CDR3 amino acids: CASSQDSWASEYNEQFF. The CDR3 region has the DNA TGCGCCAGCAGCCAAGATAGTTGGGCTAGCGAGTACAATGAGCAGTTCTTC.

The chain links TRBV6-2 or TRBV6-3 to TRBJ2-2; D may be TRBD2 (5 bases). Germline V gene data show CDR1 as MNHEY and CDR2 as SVGEGT. CDR3 length: 14 residues. Trimming took 5 bases from V and 0 from J, leaving 7 bases between them. In nucleotides, the CDR3 is TGTGCCAGCAGTGAGGGAACGAACACCGGGGAGCTGTTTTTT. This sequence encodes CASSEGTNTGELFF.

The chain uses TRBV11-2 and TRBJ1-2, with TRBD1 identical over 8 bases. In germline, CDR1 is SGHAT, CDR2 FQNNGV. V trimming: 1 base; J trimming: 1 base; junction bases outside the gene matches: 5. There are 16 residues in the CDR3. The CDR3 DNA follows: TGTGCCAGCAGCTTAGTCCCGGACAGGGTTAACTATGGCTACACCTTC. Protein: CASSLVPDRVNYGYTF.

This clone came up once. V usage is TRBV7-8 and J usage is TRBJ1-4; possibly TRBD1 for D (5 bases). Trimming took off 1 base at V and 7 bases at J, with 10 bases between the two ends. The CDR3 length is 14 residues. Germline V lookup: CDR1 SGHVS, CDR2 FQNEAQ. The CDR3: CASSLVRRGEKLFF. Written as DNA, the CDR3 is TGTGCCAGCAGCTTAGTCAGAAGGGGTGAAAAACTGTTTTTT.

The CDR3 DNA is TGCGCCAGCAGCTTGAGGGGTGAGACCCAGTACTTC. This translates into CASSLRGETQYF. The chain uses TRBV5-1 and TRBJ2-5; perhaps TRBD1 as D (5 bases). In germline, CDR1 is SGHRS, CDR2 YFSETQ. The CDR3 extends over 12 amino acids. Trimming took off 1 base at V and 5 bases at J, with 6 bases between the two ends.

The chain joins TRBV15 to TRBJ1-2; possibly TRBD1 for D (5 bases). Germline V gives CDR1 LNHNV, CDR2 YYDKDF (reference sequence). The CDR3 has 15 amino acids. V lost 3 bases and J lost 3, with 14 bases in between. The CDR3 DNA reads TGTGCCACCAGCAGCGGTTGGGGCCTAGACTATGGCTACACCTTC. This sequence encodes CATSSGWGLDYGYTF.

This chain links TRBV14 with TRBJ1-1; D is undetermined. The germline V gene has CDR1 SGHDN and CDR2 FVKESK. V shed 5 bases and J shed 2 bases, with 9 bases lying between them. The CDR3 has 13 amino acids. CDR3 region: CASSWSLNTEAFF. CDR3 DNA: TGTGCCAGCAGCTGGAGCCTTAACACTGAAGCTTTCTTT.

The chain combines TRBV30 with TRBJ1-1; D is unclear. V was pared by 2 bases and J by 0 bases, with 10 bases between. CDR1 is GTSNPN and CDR2 is SVGIG in the germline V gene (reference sequence). The CDR3 contains 14 residues. The CDR3 DNA follows: TGTGCCTGGAGTATGGAACACCTGAACACTGAAGCTTTCTTT. Amino acids: CAWSMEHLNTEAFF.

The V gene is TRBV3-1 (or the pseudogene TRBV3-2), the J gene TRBJ1-1; no clear D gene. The CDR3 length is 12 residues. V was pared by 7 bases and J by 8 bases, with 14 bases between. From germline, CDR1 is LGHDT and CDR2 YNNKEL (reference sequence). CDR3 sequence: CASTFAAGEAFF. In DNA, the CDR3 is TGTGCCAGCACCTTCGCGGCGGGGGAAGCTTTCTTT.